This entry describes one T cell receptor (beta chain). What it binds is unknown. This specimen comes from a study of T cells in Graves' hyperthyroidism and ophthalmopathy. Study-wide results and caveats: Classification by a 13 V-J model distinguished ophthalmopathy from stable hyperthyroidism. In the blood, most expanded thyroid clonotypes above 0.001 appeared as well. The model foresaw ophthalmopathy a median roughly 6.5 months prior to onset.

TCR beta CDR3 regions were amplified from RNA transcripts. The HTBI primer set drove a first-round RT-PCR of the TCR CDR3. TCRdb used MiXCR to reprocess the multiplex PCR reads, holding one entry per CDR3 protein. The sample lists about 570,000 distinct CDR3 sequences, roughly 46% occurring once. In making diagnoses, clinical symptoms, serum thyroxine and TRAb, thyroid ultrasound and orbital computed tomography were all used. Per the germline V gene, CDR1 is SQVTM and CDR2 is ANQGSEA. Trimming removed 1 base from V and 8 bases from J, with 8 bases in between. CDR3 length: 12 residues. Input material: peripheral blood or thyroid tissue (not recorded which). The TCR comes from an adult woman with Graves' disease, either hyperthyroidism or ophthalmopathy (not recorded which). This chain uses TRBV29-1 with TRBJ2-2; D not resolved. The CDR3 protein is CSVEGTAGELFF. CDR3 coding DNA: TGCAGCGTTGAAGGGACGGCGGGGGAGCTGTTTTTT.